This is a list of T cell receptor beta chains from one sample in a study of T cell responses to AZD1222 COVID-19 vaccine. Using immunoSEQ multiplex PCR, the repertoire was profiled, and TCRdb retains in-frame clones only, with some absent. The sample has about 100,000 clones, 70% to 90% seen once; the top ten hold over 4%. The source material was peripheral blood, sampled on day 0 of MenACWY control vaccination. The receptors come from an adult in good health. CDR3s include the opening cysteine and the closing phenylalanine or tryptophan. The order of the fields is D gene, clone size, V gene, J gene, CDR3 protein, CDR3 DNA. D genes are given only for firm matches. Only some rows state a clone size, as once, few, many or a class for expanded clones.

d_call: NA
clone_size: NA
v_call: TRBV6-1
j_call: TRBJ1-2
cdr3_aa: CASSEGGGGLAQGHFFF
cdr3_nt: TGTGCCAGCAGTGAAGGGGGAGGGGGTCTGGCCCAAGGACACTTCTTCTTC

d_call: NA
clone_size: NA
v_call: TRBV5-5
j_call: TRBJ2-2
cdr3_aa: CASSLYGAGELFF
cdr3_nt: TGTGCCAGCAGCTTGTATGGGGCCGGGGAGCTGTTTTTT

d_call: TRBD1
clone_size: once
v_call: TRBV19
j_call: TRBJ1-1
cdr3_aa: CASSTTGDTEAFF
cdr3_nt: TGTGCCAGTAGTACGACAGGGGACACTGAAGCTTTCTTT

d_call: NA
clone_size: NA
v_call: TRBV28
j_call: TRBJ2-1
cdr3_aa: CASSIGTVNEQFF
cdr3_nt: TGTGCCAGCAGCATCGGGACCGTCAATGAGCAGTTCTTC

d_call: TRBD1
clone_size: once
v_call: TRBV5-5
j_call: TRBJ1-4
cdr3_aa: CASSLSTGWEKLFF
cdr3_nt: TGTGCCAGCAGCTTGTCGACAGGGTGGGAAAAACTGTTTTTT

d_call: NA
clone_size: NA
v_call: TRBV9
j_call: TRBJ1-1
cdr3_aa: CASSALGAVNTEAFF
cdr3_nt: TGTGCCAGCAGCGCCCTAGGGGCTGTGAACACTGAAGCTTTCTTT

d_call: TRBD1
clone_size: NA
v_call: TRBV28
j_call: TRBJ1-2
cdr3_aa: CASRSDRAGRGYTF
cdr3_nt: TGTGCCAGCAGATCAGACAGGGCGGGACGAGGCTACACCTTC

d_call: NA
clone_size: NA
v_call: TRBV24-1
j_call: TRBJ1-2
cdr3_aa: CATSAGVNYGYTF
cdr3_nt: TGTGCCACCAGTGCGGGGGTGAACTATGGCTACACCTTC

d_call: TRBD1
clone_size: NA
v_call: TRBV6-6
j_call: TRBJ1-3
cdr3_aa: CASGGTGSGNTIYF
cdr3_nt: TGTGCCAGCGGTGGGACAGGCTCTGGAAACACCATATATTTT

d_call: NA
clone_size: NA
v_call: TRBV28
j_call: TRBJ2-1
cdr3_aa: CASRNTASYNEQFF
cdr3_nt: TGTGCCAGCAGAAATACAGCCTCCTACAATGAGCAGTTCTTC

d_call: NA
clone_size: NA
v_call: TRBV29-1
j_call: TRBJ1-2
cdr3_aa: CSGDTYNYGYTF
cdr3_nt: TGCAGCGGAGACACCTATAACTATGGCTACACCTTC

d_call: NA
clone_size: NA
v_call: TRBV11-2
j_call: TRBJ1-1
cdr3_aa: CASSLGGSDGTEAFF
cdr3_nt: TGTGCCAGCAGCTTAGGCGGCAGTGATGGCACTGAAGCTTTCTTT

d_call: TRBD2
clone_size: NA
v_call: TRBV7-8
j_call: TRBJ2-1
cdr3_aa: CASSPGLAGYNEQFF
cdr3_nt: TGTGCCAGCAGCCCGGGACTAGCGGGTTACAATGAGCAGTTCTTC

d_call: TRBD1
clone_size: NA
v_call: TRBV11-2
j_call: TRBJ2-7
cdr3_aa: CASSFGQGSAYEQYF
cdr3_nt: TGTGCCAGCAGCTTCGGACAGGGGAGCGCCTACGAGCAGTACTTC

d_call: NA
clone_size: NA
v_call: TRBV28
j_call: TRBJ1-2
cdr3_aa: CASSSTVSNYGYTF
cdr3_nt: TGTGCCAGCAGTTCAACAGTTTCCAACTATGGCTACACCTTC

d_call: TRBD2
clone_size: NA
v_call: TRBV4-3
j_call: TRBJ2-2
cdr3_aa: CASSRTSMNAGELFF
cdr3_nt: TGCGCCAGCAGCCGGACTAGCATGAATGCCGGGGAGCTGTTTTTT

d_call: NA
clone_size: NA
v_call: TRBV29-1
j_call: TRBJ1-5
cdr3_aa: CSVMTGGNQPQHF
cdr3_nt: TGCAGCGTGATGACAGGAGGCAATCAGCCCCAGCATTTT

d_call: NA
clone_size: NA
v_call: TRBV5-1
j_call: TRBJ2-1
cdr3_aa: CASSRGALGLIVNEQFF
cdr3_nt: TGCGCCAGCAGCCGGGGGGCCCTCGGGCTGATCGTCAATGAGCAGTTCTTC

d_call: TRBD1
clone_size: NA
v_call: TRBV15
j_call: TRBJ1-5
cdr3_aa: CATSRDRGNQPQHF
cdr3_nt: TGTGCCACCAGCAGGGACAGGGGGAATCAGCCCCAGCATTTT

d_call: NA
clone_size: NA
v_call: TRBV6-5
j_call: TRBJ1-1
cdr3_aa: CASSYSANTGTEAFF
cdr3_nt: TGTGCCAGCAGTTACTCTGCCAATACGGGCACTGAAGCTTTCTTT

d_call: TRBD1
clone_size: NA
v_call: TRBV6-5
j_call: TRBJ1-1
cdr3_aa: CASSWRTGVITEAFF
cdr3_nt: TGTGCCAGCAGTTGGAGGACAGGGGTTATCACTGAAGCTTTCTTT

d_call: NA
clone_size: NA
v_call: TRBV6-5
j_call: TRBJ2-5
cdr3_aa: CASSYSLSALETQYF
cdr3_nt: TGTGCCAGCAGTTACTCCCTTTCGGCTTTAGAGACCCAGTACTTC

d_call: NA
clone_size: NA
v_call: TRBV6-2/TRBV6-3
j_call: TRBJ1-2
cdr3_aa: CASSAIAFGQSGYTF
cdr3_nt: TGTGCCAGCAGTGCCATTGCCTTCGGGCAGTCAGGCTACACCTTC

d_call: TRBD2
clone_size: NA
v_call: TRBV5-1
j_call: TRBJ2-3
cdr3_aa: CASSLALAGGSTDTQYF
cdr3_nt: TGCGCCAGCAGCTTGGCCTTAGCGGGGGGGAGCACAGATACGCAGTATTTT

d_call: TRBD2
clone_size: NA
v_call: TRBV5-1
j_call: TRBJ2-3
cdr3_aa: CASSGWSGEADTQYF
cdr3_nt: TGCGCCAGCAGCGGGTGGAGCGGGGAGGCGGATACGCAGTATTTT

d_call: TRBD1
clone_size: NA
v_call: TRBV7-2
j_call: TRBJ1-5
cdr3_aa: CASSWTGDQPQHF
cdr3_nt: TGTGCCAGCAGTTGGACAGGGGATCAGCCCCAGCATTTT

d_call: NA
clone_size: NA
v_call: TRBV13
j_call: TRBJ1-3
cdr3_aa: CASSAQLISGNTIYF
cdr3_nt: TGTGCCAGCAGCGCCCAACTGATCTCTGGAAACACCATATATTTT

d_call: NA
clone_size: NA
v_call: TRBV4-3
j_call: TRBJ1-5
cdr3_aa: CASSQDSGWPLQHF
cdr3_nt: TGCGCCAGCAGCCAAGATTCGGGGTGGCCGCTCCAGCATTTT

d_call: NA
clone_size: NA
v_call: TRBV19
j_call: TRBJ2-1
cdr3_aa: CASSIMASYNEQFF
cdr3_nt: TGTGCCAGTAGTATAATGGCCAGTTACAATGAGCAGTTCTTC